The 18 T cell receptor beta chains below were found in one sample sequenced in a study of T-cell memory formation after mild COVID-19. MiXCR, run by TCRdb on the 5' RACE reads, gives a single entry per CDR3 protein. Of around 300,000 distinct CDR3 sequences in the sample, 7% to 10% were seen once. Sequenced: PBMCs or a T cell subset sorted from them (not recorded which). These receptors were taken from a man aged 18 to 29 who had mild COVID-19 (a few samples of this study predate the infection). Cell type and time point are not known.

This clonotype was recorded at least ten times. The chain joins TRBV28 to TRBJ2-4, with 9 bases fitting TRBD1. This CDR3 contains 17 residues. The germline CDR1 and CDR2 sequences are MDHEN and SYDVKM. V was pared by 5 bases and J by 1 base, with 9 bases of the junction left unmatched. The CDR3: CASSGAGTGLAKNIQYF. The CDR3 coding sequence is TGTGCCAGCAGTGGGGCCGGGACAGGGTTGGCCAAAAACATTCAGTACTTC.

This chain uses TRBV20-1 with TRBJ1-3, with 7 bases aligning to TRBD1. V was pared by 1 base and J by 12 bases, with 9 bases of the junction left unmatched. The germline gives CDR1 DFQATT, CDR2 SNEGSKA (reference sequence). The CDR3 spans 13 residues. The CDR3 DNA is TGCAGTGCTAGAGCCCGGTGGGACAGCGACATATATTTT. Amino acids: CSARARWDSDIYF.

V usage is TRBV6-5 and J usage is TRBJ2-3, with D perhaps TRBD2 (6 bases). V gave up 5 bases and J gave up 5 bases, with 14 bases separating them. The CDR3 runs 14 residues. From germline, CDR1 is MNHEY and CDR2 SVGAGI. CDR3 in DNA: TGTGCCAGCAGTAGACGACTAGGGATAGATACGCAGTATTTT. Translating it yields CASSRRLGIDTQYF.

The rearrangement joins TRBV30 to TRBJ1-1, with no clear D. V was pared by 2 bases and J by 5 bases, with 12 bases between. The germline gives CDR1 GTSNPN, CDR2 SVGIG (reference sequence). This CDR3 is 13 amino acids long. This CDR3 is CAWSQRHETEAFF. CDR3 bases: TGTGCCTGGAGTCAAAGGCATGAGACTGAAGCTTTCTTT.

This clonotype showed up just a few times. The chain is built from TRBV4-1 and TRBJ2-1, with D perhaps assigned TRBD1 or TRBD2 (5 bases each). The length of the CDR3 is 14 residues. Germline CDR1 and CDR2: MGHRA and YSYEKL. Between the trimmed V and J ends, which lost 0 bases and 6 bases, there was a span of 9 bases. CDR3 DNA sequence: TGCGCCAGCAGCCAAGAGGGGGTACTCAATGAGCAGTTCTTC. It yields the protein CASSQEGVLNEQFF.

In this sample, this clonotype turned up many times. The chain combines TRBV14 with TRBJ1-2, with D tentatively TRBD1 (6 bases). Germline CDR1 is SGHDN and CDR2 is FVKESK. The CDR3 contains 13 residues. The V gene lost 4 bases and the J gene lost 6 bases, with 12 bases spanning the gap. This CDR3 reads CASSPRGAHGYTF. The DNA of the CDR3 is TGTGCCAGCAGCCCCAGGGGAGCCCATGGCTACACCTTC.

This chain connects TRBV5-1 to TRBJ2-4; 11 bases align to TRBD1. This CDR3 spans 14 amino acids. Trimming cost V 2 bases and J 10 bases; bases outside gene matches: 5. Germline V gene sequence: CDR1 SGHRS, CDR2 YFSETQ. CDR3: CASSFWGQGEIQYF. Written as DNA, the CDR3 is TGCGCCAGCAGCTTTTGGGGACAGGGGGAGATTCAGTACTTC.

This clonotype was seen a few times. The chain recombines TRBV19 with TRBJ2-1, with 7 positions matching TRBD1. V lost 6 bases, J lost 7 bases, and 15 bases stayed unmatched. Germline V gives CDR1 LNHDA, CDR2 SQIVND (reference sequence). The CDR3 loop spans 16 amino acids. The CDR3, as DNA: TGTGCCAGTAGGGGAGCTGGCGACAGGGCCCAGAATGAGCAGTTCTTC. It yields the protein CASRGAGDRAQNEQFF.

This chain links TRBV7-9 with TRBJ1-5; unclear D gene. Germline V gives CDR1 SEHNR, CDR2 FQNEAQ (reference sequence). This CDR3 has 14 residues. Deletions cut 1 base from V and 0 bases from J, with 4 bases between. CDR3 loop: CASSLGNSNQPQHF. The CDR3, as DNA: TGTGCCAGCAGCTTAGGTAATAGCAATCAGCCCCAGCATTTT.

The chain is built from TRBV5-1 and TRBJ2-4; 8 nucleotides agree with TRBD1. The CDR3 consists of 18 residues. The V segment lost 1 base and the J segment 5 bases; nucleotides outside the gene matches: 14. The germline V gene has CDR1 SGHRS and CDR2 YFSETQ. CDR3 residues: CASSLRLEEGTGQNIQYF. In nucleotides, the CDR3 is TGCGCCAGCAGCTTGAGATTGGAGGAGGGGACAGGCCAAAACATTCAGTACTTC. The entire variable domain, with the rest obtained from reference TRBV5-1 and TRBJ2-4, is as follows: KAGVTQTPRYLIKTRGQQVTLSCSPISGHRSVSWYQQTPGQGLQFLFEYFSETQRNKGNFPGRFSGRQFSNSRSEMNVSTLELGDSALYLCASSLRLEEGTGQNIQYFGAGTRLSVL.

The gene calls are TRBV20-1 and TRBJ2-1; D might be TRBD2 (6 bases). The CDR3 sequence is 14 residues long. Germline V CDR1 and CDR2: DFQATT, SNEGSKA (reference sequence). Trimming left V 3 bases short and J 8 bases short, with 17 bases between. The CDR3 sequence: CSARKTRGFDEQFF. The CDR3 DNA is TGCAGTGCTAGGAAGACTAGAGGCTTCGATGAGCAGTTCTTC.

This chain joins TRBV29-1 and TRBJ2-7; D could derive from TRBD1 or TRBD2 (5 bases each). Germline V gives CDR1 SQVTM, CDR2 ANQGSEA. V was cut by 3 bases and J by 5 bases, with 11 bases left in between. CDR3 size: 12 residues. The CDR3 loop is CSVERGYHEQYF. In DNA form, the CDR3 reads TGCAGCGTTGAGAGGGGCTACCACGAGCAGTACTTC.

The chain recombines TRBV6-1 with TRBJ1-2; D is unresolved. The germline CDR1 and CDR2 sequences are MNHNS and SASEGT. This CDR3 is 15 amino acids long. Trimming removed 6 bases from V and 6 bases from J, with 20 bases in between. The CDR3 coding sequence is TGTGCCAGCAGAAAAGAGGAGGCAGTCCAACATGGCTACACCTTC. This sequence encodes CASRKEEAVQHGYTF.

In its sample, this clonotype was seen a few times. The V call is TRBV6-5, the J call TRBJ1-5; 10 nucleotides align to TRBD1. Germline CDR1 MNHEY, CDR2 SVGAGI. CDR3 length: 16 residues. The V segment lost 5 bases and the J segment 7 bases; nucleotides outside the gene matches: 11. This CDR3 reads CASSNSGTGVGQPQHF. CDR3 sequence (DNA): TGTGCCAGCAGTAATTCAGGGACAGGGGTTGGGCAGCCCCAGCATTTT.

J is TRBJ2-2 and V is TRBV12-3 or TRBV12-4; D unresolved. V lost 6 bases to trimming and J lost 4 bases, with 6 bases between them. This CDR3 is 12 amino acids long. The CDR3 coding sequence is TGTGCCAGCAGACCGGCCACCGGGGAGCTGTTTTTT. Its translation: CASRPATGELFF.

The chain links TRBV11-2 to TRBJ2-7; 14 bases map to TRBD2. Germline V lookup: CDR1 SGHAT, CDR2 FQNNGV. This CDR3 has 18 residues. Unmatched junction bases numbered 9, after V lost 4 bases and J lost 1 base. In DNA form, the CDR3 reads TGTGCCAGCAGCTCCGGGACTAGCGGGAGTTATGGTTCCTACGAGCAGTACTTC. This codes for CASSSGTSGSYGSYEQYF.

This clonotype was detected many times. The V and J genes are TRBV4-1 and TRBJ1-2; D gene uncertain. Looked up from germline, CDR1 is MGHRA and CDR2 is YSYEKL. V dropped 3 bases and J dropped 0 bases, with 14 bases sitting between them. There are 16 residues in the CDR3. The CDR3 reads CASSQPTRRSNYGYTF. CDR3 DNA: TGCGCCAGCAGCCAGCCAACCAGGAGATCTAACTATGGCTACACCTTC.

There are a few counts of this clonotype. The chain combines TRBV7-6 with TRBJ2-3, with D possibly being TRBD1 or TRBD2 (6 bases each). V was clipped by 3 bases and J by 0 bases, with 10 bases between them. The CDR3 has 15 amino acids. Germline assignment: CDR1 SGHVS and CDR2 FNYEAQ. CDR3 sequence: CASSFSGASTDTQYF. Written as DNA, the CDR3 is TGTGCCAGCAGCTTTTCGGGGGCTAGCACAGATACGCAGTATTTT.